A selection of T cell receptor beta chains follows, all from one sample in a study of cytomegalovirus exposure and HLA in healthy donors. The protocol was immunoSEQ multiplex PCR, while the TCRdb copy is restricted to in-frame clones and leaves out a portion. The profile covers about 180,000 clones, with about 82% appearing a single time and roughly 2% taken by the ten largest. The specimen was PBMCs. These receptors all come from a woman under 40 in good health and CMV-seronegative. Both conserved end residues are part of each CDR3. The D gene is left open where the match is weak. Clone size is shown for a subset of rows, as once, few, many or a class of expanded clone.

d_gene: TRBD1; v_gene: TRBV5-1; j_gene: TRBJ1-2; abundance: .; CDR3aa: CASSLAGQGAAGYTF; CDR3nt: TGCGCCAGCAGCTTGGCGGGACAGGGGGCGGCTGGCTACACCTTC
d_gene: .; v_gene: TRBV5-6; j_gene: TRBJ1-1; abundance: .; CDR3aa: CASSLARRRNTEAFF; CDR3nt: TGTGCCAGCAGCTTGGCCCGCCGGAGGAACACTGAAGCTTTCTTT
d_gene: .; v_gene: TRBV9; j_gene: TRBJ2-2; abundance: .; CDR3aa: CASSVATTGELFF; CDR3nt: TGTGCCAGCAGCGTAGCTACGACCGGGGAGCTGTTTTTT
d_gene: TRBD2; v_gene: TRBV7-2; j_gene: TRBJ2-3; abundance: few; CDR3aa: CASSLSRGVDTQYF; CDR3nt: TGTGCCAGCAGCTTGAGCCGGGGGGTGGATACGCAGTATTTT
d_gene: .; v_gene: TRBV2; j_gene: TRBJ1-1; abundance: .; CDR3aa: CASTRGANTEAFF; CDR3nt: TGTGCCAGCACCCGCGGGGCGAACACTGAAGCTTTCTTT
d_gene: .; v_gene: TRBV5-1; j_gene: TRBJ1-1; abundance: .; CDR3aa: CASSLGGGAFF; CDR3nt: TGCGCCAGCAGCTTGGGGGGGGGAGCTTTCTTT
d_gene: TRBD2; v_gene: TRBV29-1; j_gene: TRBJ2-5; abundance: .; CDR3aa: CSVDLAGGIQETQYF; CDR3nt: TGCAGCGTTGACCTAGCGGGGGGGATCCAAGAGACCCAGTACTTC
d_gene: .; v_gene: TRBV19; j_gene: TRBJ1-4; abundance: few; CDR3aa: CASSMTATNEKLFF; CDR3nt: TGTGCCAGTAGTATGACAGCAACTAATGAAAAACTGTTTTTT
d_gene: TRBD1; v_gene: TRBV15; j_gene: TRBJ1-2; abundance: .; CDR3aa: CATSRDRVYGYTF; CDR3nt: TGTGCCACCAGCAGGGACAGGGTCTATGGCTACACCTTC
d_gene: TRBD2; v_gene: TRBV6-5; j_gene: TRBJ2-1; abundance: .; CDR3aa: CASSYGGGSSYNEQFF; CDR3nt: TGTGCCAGCAGTTACGGCGGGGGGAGCTCCTACAATGAGCAGTTCTTC
d_gene: TRBD1; v_gene: TRBV10-3; j_gene: TRBJ1-5; abundance: .; CDR3aa: CAISPQGADQPQHF; CDR3nt: TGTGCCATCAGTCCTCAGGGGGCGGACCAGCCCCAGCATTTT
d_gene: .; v_gene: TRBV9; j_gene: TRBJ1-1; abundance: .; CDR3aa: CASSVVEGRGQTEAFF; CDR3nt: TGTGCCAGCAGCGTAGTCGAGGGCAGGGGCCAAACTGAAGCTTTCTTT
d_gene: .; v_gene: TRBV5-1; j_gene: TRBJ2-5; abundance: .; CDR3aa: CASSRPRQNQETQYF; CDR3nt: TGCGCCAGCAGCCGCCCCCGACAGAACCAAGAGACCCAGTACTTC
d_gene: TRBD1; v_gene: TRBV4-1; j_gene: TRBJ1-2; abundance: once; CDR3aa: CASSVDRASNYGYTF; CDR3nt: TGCGCCAGCAGCGTGGACAGGGCCTCTAACTATGGCTACACCTTC
d_gene: .; v_gene: TRBV4-2; j_gene: TRBJ1-1; abundance: .; CDR3aa: CASSQEGTGGLNTEAFF; CDR3nt: TGTGCCAGCAGCCAAGAGGGGACGGGGGGGTTGAACACTGAAGCTTTCTTT
d_gene: .; v_gene: TRBV2; j_gene: TRBJ2-3; abundance: .; CDR3aa: CASSAGGGADTQYF; CDR3nt: TGTGCCAGCAGTGCGGGGGGCGGCGCAGATACGCAGTATTTT
d_gene: .; v_gene: TRBV4-2; j_gene: TRBJ1-2; abundance: .; CDR3aa: CASSQATDYGYTF; CDR3nt: TGTGCCAGCAGCCAAGCCACAGACTATGGCTACACCTTC
d_gene: TRBD2; v_gene: TRBV4-1; j_gene: TRBJ2-3; abundance: once; CDR3aa: CASSSRDYSLTDTQYF; CDR3nt: TGCGCCAGCAGCTCTCGGGACTACTCTCTCACAGATACGCAGTATTTT
d_gene: .; v_gene: TRBV6-8; j_gene: TRBJ2-7; abundance: .; CDR3aa: CARPRGGLYEQYF; CDR3nt: TGTGCCAGGCCTAGGGGGGGCCTCTACGAGCAGTACTTC
d_gene: TRBD1; v_gene: TRBV2; j_gene: TRBJ2-7; abundance: .; CDR3aa: CASSRIQGTSSYEQYF; CDR3nt: TGTGCCAGCAGTAGAATACAGGGGACGAGCTCCTACGAGCAGTACTTC
d_gene: .; v_gene: TRBV5-1; j_gene: TRBJ2-7; abundance: .; CDR3aa: CASSLKGAYEQYF; CDR3nt: TGCGCCAGCAGCTTGAAAGGGGCCTACGAGCAGTACTTC
d_gene: .; v_gene: TRBV6-1; j_gene: TRBJ2-1; abundance: .; CDR3aa: CASRRDLEQFF; CDR3nt: TGTGCCAGCAGGAGGGATCTTGAGCAGTTCTTC
d_gene: TRBD2; v_gene: TRBV7-8; j_gene: TRBJ2-5; abundance: .; CDR3aa: CASSPGLGWPKEETQYF; CDR3nt: TGTGCCAGCAGCCCGGGACTAGGCTGGCCGAAAGAAGAGACCCAGTACTTC
d_gene: TRBD1; v_gene: TRBV4-1; j_gene: TRBJ2-4; abundance: .; CDR3aa: CASSQDMDRGLGLAKNIQYF; CDR3nt: TGCGCCAGCAGCCAAGATATGGACAGGGGATTAGGTCTGGCCAAAAACATTCAGTACTTC
d_gene: .; v_gene: TRBV7-2; j_gene: TRBJ2-1; abundance: .; CDR3aa: CASSAITGFDNEQFF; CDR3nt: TGTGCCAGCAGCGCGATCACGGGATTCGACAATGAGCAGTTCTTC
d_gene: TRBD2; v_gene: TRBV4-1; j_gene: TRBJ2-7; abundance: .; CDR3aa: CASSPGLADSYEQYF; CDR3nt: TGCGCCAGCAGCCCCGGACTAGCGGACTCCTACGAGCAGTACTTC
d_gene: .; v_gene: TRBV4-1; j_gene: TRBJ1-2; abundance: .; CDR3aa: CASSQDPGQTDYGYTF; CDR3nt: TGCGCCAGCAGCCAAGATCCAGGACAGACTGACTATGGCTACACCTTC
d_gene: TRBD2; v_gene: TRBV2; j_gene: TRBJ2-1; abundance: .; CDR3aa: CASNRASGGVRDKEQFF; CDR3nt: TGTGCCAGCAACCGGGCTAGCGGGGGGGTTCGAGATAAGGAGCAGTTCTTC
d_gene: .; v_gene: TRBV19; j_gene: TRBJ1-1; abundance: .; CDR3aa: CASRQGISFLNTEAFF; CDR3nt: TGTGCCAGTAGGCAGGGAATTTCCTTTCTGAACACTGAAGCTTTCTTT
d_gene: .; v_gene: TRBV21-1; j_gene: TRBJ1-2; abundance: once; CDR3aa: CASTLRLGDYGYTF; CDR3nt: TGTGCCAGCACCCTTAGACTAGGGGACTATGGCTACACCTTC
d_gene: .; v_gene: TRBV6-4; j_gene: TRBJ1-1; abundance: few; CDR3aa: CASSLTPWVQVTEAFF; CDR3nt: TGTGCCAGCAGTTTAACCCCTTGGGTTCAGGTAACTGAAGCTTTCTTT
d_gene: TRBD2; v_gene: TRBV4-1; j_gene: TRBJ2-5; abundance: .; CDR3aa: CASSQGASGGAWETQYF; CDR3nt: TGCGCCAGCAGCCAAGGGGCTAGCGGGGGGGCCTGGGAGACCCAGTACTTC
d_gene: .; v_gene: TRBV7-8; j_gene: TRBJ2-3; abundance: .; CDR3aa: CASSLRRTKVTDTQYF; CDR3nt: TGTGCCAGCAGTCTCAGGCGGACTAAAGTCACAGATACGCAGTATTTT
d_gene: .; v_gene: TRBV27; j_gene: TRBJ2-2; abundance: .; CDR3aa: CATCLDSGTGELFF; CDR3nt: TGTGCCACGTGTCTGGACAGTGGGACCGGGGAGCTGTTTTTT
d_gene: TRBD1; v_gene: TRBV7-3; j_gene: TRBJ2-3; abundance: .; CDR3aa: CASSSQGAQYF; CDR3nt: TGTGCCAGCAGCTCACAGGGGGCGCAGTATTTT
d_gene: .; v_gene: TRBV9; j_gene: TRBJ1-6; abundance: .; CDR3aa: CASSVGTAGSPLHF; CDR3nt: TGTGCCAGCAGCGTAGGAACCGCGGGTTCACCCCTCCACTTT
d_gene: TRBD1; v_gene: TRBV10-1; j_gene: TRBJ2-2; abundance: .; CDR3aa: CASKGDREDTGELFF; CDR3nt: TGCGCCAGCAAAGGGGACAGGGAGGACACCGGGGAGCTGTTTTTT
d_gene: TRBD1; v_gene: TRBV9; j_gene: TRBJ1-4; abundance: .; CDR3aa: CASSFRDRENEKLFF; CDR3nt: TGTGCCAGCAGCTTTCGGGACAGGGAGAACGAAAAACTGTTTTTT
d_gene: TRBD1; v_gene: TRBV7-9; j_gene: TRBJ1-1; abundance: .; CDR3aa: CASSCTGTGGTEAFF; CDR3nt: TGTGCCAGCAGCTGTACCGGGACAGGGGGCACTGAAGCTTTCTTT
d_gene: TRBD1; v_gene: TRBV16; j_gene: TRBJ1-1; abundance: .; CDR3aa: CASSQDRGGTEAFF; CDR3nt: TGTGCCAGCAGCCAGGACAGGGGAGGTACTGAAGCTTTCTTT